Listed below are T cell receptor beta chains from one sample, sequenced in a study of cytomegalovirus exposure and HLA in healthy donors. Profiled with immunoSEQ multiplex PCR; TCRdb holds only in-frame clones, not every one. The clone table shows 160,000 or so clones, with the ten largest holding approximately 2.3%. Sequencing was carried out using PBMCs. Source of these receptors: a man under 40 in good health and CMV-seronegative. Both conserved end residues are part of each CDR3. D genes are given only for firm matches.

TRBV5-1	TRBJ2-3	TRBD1	TGCGCCAGCAGCCCAACAGGGGACAGCACAGATACGCAGTATTTT	CASSPTGDSTDTQYF
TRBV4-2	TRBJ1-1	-	TGTGCCAGCAGCCAAGATCCAGGGGCTCGAGAAGCTTTCTTT	CASSQDPGAREAFF
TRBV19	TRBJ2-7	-	TGTGCCAGTAGTATCACTCCGTTCACCTACGAGCAGTACTTC	CASSITPFTYEQYF
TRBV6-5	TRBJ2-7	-	TGTGCCAGCAGTTACTCTCTTAGCGCGTCCTACGAGCAGTACTTC	CASSYSLSASYEQYF
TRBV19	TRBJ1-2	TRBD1	TGTGCCAGTAGTCTCGGACAGGGGGATTCTGGCTACACCTTC	CASSLGQGDSGYTF
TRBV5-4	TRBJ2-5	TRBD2	TGTGCCAGCAGATTCAGGCTAGCGGGAGCCCAAGAGACCCAGTACTTC	CASRFRLAGAQETQYF
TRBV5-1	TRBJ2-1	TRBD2	TGCGCCAGCAGCATCACTAGCGACAATGAGCAGTTCTTC	CASSITSDNEQFF
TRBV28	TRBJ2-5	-	TGTGCCAGCAGTACCCAACAGGGTAGAGAGACCCAGTACTTC	CASSTQQGRETQYF
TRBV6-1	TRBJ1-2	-	TGTGCCAGCAGTGAACAGGGCAACTATGGCTACACCTTC	CASSEQGNYGYTF
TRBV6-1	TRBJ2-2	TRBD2	TGTGCCAGCAGTGGCGCGGGAGGGCACACCGGGGAGCTGTTTTTT	CASSGAGGHTGELFF
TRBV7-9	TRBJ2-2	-	TGTGCCAGCATCCCTAGAGGCAGGGCCGTGGACACCGGGGAGCTGTTTTTT	CASIPRGRAVDTGELFF
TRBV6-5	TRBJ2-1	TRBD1	TGTGCCAGCAGTTACTCCCCGTTACAGGGGGATGAGCAGTTCTTC	CASSYSPLQGDEQFF
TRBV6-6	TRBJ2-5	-	TGTGCCAGCAGGGACTATGAAGAGACCCAGTACTTC	CASRDYEETQYF
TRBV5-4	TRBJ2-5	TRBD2	TGTGCCAGCAGCTCCTTAGGGGCGGGAGAAGCAGAGACCCAGTACTTC	CASSSLGAGEAETQYF
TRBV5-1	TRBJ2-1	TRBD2	TGCGCCAGCAGCTTGGTCCGACTAGCGGGGACTTCCTACAATGAGCAGTTCTTC	CASSLVRLAGTSYNEQFF
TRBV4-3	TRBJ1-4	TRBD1	TGCGCCAGCAGCCAAGATGAGGGGGCAGGGATCGGGTCGGTCCGGGAAAAACTGTTTTTT	CASSQDEGAGIGSVREKLFF
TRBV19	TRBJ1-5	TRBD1	TGTGCCAGTAGTATCCGACAGGGAGGTCGCAATCAGCCCCAGCATTTT	CASSIRQGGRNQPQHF
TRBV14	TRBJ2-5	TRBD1	TGTGCCAGCAGCACTCAACCCGGGACAGTACAAGAGACCCAGTACTTC	CASSTQPGTVQETQYF
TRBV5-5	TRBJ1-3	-	TGTGCCAGCAGCTTGGGCGGTTCTGGAAACACCATATATTTT	CASSLGGSGNTIYF
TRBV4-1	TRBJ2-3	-	TGCGCCAGCAGCCTAACTAGGGGAGGAGATACGCAGTATTTT	CASSLTRGGDTQYF
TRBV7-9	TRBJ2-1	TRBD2	TGTGCCAGCAGCGACTACGTTAGAGCGGGAGTCCACAATGAGCAGTTCTTC	CASSDYVRAGVHNEQFF
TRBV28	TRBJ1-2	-	TGTGCCAGCGGACAAGTAGGGGTAGGGGTTGCGGTGGGCTATGGCTACACCTTC	CASGQVGVGVAVGYGYTF
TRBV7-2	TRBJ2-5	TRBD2	TGTGCCAGCAGCCGTAAATTCGGACTAGCGGGAGGACGGGAGACCCAGTACTTC	CASSRKFGLAGGRETQYF
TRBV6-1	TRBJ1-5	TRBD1	TGTGCCAGCAGTGAGCGGTCAGGGGGCGATCAGCCCCAGCATTTT	CASSERSGGDQPQHF
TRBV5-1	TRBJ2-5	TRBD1	TGCGCCAGCAGTACCGGACAGGGAGAGACCCAGTACTTC	CASSTGQGETQYF
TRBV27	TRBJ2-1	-	TGTGCCAGCAGTTTTGGGCATAGGGGTCTAAATGAGCAGTTCTTC	CASSFGHRGLNEQFF
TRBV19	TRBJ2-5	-	TGTGCCAGTAGTATCCAGGCCAGACCGATACAAGAGACCCAGTACTTC	CASSIQARPIQETQYF
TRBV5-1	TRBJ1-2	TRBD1	TGCGCCAGCAGCCCTCGTGTGGGACAGGAGCCCTATGGCTACACCTTC	CASSPRVGQEPYGYTF
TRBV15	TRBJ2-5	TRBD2	TGTGCCACCAGCAGGGGGTTGGGGCGGGAGCAAGAGACCCAGTACTTC	CATSRGLGREQETQYF
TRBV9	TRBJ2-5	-	TGTGCCAGCAGCGTAGATAGTAGCGGCCGCCAAGAGACCCAGTACTTC	CASSVDSSGRQETQYF
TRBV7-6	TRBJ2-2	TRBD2	TGTGCCAGCAGCTCCACGACTAGCGGGATTCTCACCGGGGAGCTGTTTTTT	CASSSTTSGILTGELFF
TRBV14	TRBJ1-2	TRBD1	TGTGCCAGCAGCGGACAGGTTCTTTCCTACACCTTC	CASSGQVLSYTF
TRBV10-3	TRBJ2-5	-	TGTGCCATCAGTGAGTCGAGGGACAAACAAGAGACCCAGTACTTC	CAISESRDKQETQYF
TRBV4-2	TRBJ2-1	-	TGTGCCAGCAGCCAACCCCGGAGCACCCTTGTTAATGAGCAGTTCTTC	CASSQPRSTLVNEQFF
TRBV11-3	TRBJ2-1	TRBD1	TGTGCCAGCAGCTTACAGGGGGCTAGAGAGGATGAGCAGTTCTTC	CASSLQGAREDEQFF
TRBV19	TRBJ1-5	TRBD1	TGTGCCAGTACTCTTCGGGACAGAATTGCTCAGCCCCAGCATTTT	CASTLRDRIAQPQHF
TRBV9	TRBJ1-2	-	TGTGCCAGCAGCGTAGGGGGACTGGTCTATGGCTACACCTTC	CASSVGGLVYGYTF
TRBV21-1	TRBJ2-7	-	TGTGCCAGCAGATGGACCGGGAGAGCAGCCGAGCAGTACTTC	CASRWTGRAAEQYF
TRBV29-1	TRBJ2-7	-	TGCAGCGTTGTAGGGCTGGAGGCCTACGAGCAGTACTTC	CSVVGLEAYEQYF
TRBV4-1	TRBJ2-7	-	TGCGCCAGCAGCCAAGCGACAGAGCCTTCCTACGAGCAGTACTTC	CASSQATEPSYEQYF